The 22 T cell receptor beta chains listed next were all sequenced from one sample in a study of control samples from healthy donors and cancer patients. Produced via immunoSEQ multiplex PCR; TCRdb's table is partial and in-frame only. The table has about 79,000 clones, over 85% seen once. The specimen sequenced was PBMCs. These receptors were taken from a woman between 35 and 50 years old with lung cancer.

The genes are TRBV11-2 and TRBJ1-2; tentative D call: TRBD1 (6 bases). Germline V lookup: CDR1 SGHAT, CDR2 FQNNGV. This CDR3 comprises 15 residues. The V and J ends lost 3 bases and 3 bases respectively, with 14 bases between them. The CDR3 DNA reads as TGTGCCAGCAGCTTGGGGTTAGGGGGTTACTATGGCTACACCTTC. It translates to CASSLGLGGYYGYTF.

This chain connects TRBV5-1 to TRBJ1-1; D is unresolved. Germline V CDR1 and CDR2: SGHRS, YFSETQ. The CDR3 is made up of 17 amino acids. Trimming took 5 bases from V and 2 from J, leaving 22 bases between them. The CDR3 DNA reads as TGCGCCAGCAGGTTCTCCTCTCCCGGAGCCCCAAACACTGAAGCTTTCTTT. Protein: CASRFSSPGAPNTEAFF.

The chain uses TRBV15 and TRBJ1-1; no definite D call. The CDR3 is made up of 12 amino acids. From germline, CDR1 is LNHNV and CDR2 YYDKDF (reference sequence). Trimming removed 3 bases at V and 7 bases at J, with 9 bases between. CDR3 protein: CATSSYRLEAFF. CDR3 coding DNA: TGTGCCACCAGCAGCTATAGACTTGAAGCTTTCTTT.

The J gene is TRBJ1-2, the V gene TRBV7-9; D not resolved. The length of the CDR3 is 12 residues. Germline loops: CDR1 SEHNR, CDR2 FQNEAQ (reference sequence). V was clipped by 6 bases and J by 10 bases, with 15 bases between them. The CDR3 spells CASRGERLIYTF. The CDR3 coding sequence is TGTGCCAGCAGGGGCGAGCGACTAATCTACACCTTC.

The V call is TRBV7-8, the J call TRBJ1-4; D may be TRBD1 (5 bases). This CDR3 has 15 residues. Germline CDR1 and CDR2: SGHVS and FQNEAQ. V was trimmed by 1 base and J by 8 bases, leaving 14 bases between them. The CDR3 loop is CASSLDRGGDEKLFF. For the CDR3, the DNA is TGTGCCAGCAGCTTAGATCGGGGGGGGGACGAAAAACTGTTTTTT.

The rearrangement joins TRBV9 to TRBJ1-1, with TRBD1 matching over 9 bases. The CDR3 sequence is 15 residues long. Germline assignment: CDR1 SGDLS and CDR2 YYNGEE. Germline trimming cut 4 bases from V and 3 bases from J; bases unmatched to any gene: 7. DNA for the CDR3: TGTGCCAGCAGCCCTCGGACAGGGGCGGACACTGAAGCTTTCTTT. This codes for CASSPRTGADTEAFF.

The chain employs TRBV18 and TRBJ1-1; D might be TRBD1 (5 bases). The CDR3 covers 17 residues. V was pared by 1 base and J by 3 bases, with 18 bases between. The germline V gene has CDR1 KGHSH and CDR2 LQKENI. CDR3: CASSPLGNRLEDTEAFF. The CDR3 bases are TGTGCCAGCTCACCACTTGGCAACAGGCTGGAGGACACTGAAGCTTTCTTT.

A word on this clone: Sequence at one end of the junction differs from germline and may be a read error. CDR3 in DNA: TGTGCCAGCAGTCCCCGACTCCACCACAATGAGCAGCTCTTC. Translated, it gives CASSPRLHHNEQLF. The rearrangement links TRBV27 to TRBJ2-1; no clear D. The CDR3 runs 14 residues. Germline values: CDR1 MNHEY, CDR2 SMNVEV (reference sequence).

The chain couples TRBV19 to TRBJ2-2; D unresolved. The CDR3 spans 16 residues. V gave up 1 base and J gave up 4 bases, with 13 bases separating them. Germline V gives CDR1 LNHDA, CDR2 SQIVND (reference sequence). The DNA for the CDR3 is TGTGCCAGTAGTATAGGAAGGGCAGGCCTCACCGGGGAGCTGTTTTTT. Amino acids: CASSIGRAGLTGELFF.

V is TRBV29-1 and J is TRBJ2-7, with D uncertain. Trimming pared 4 bases from V and 4 bases from J, leaving 11 bases between. CDR3 size: 12 residues. The germline CDR1 and CDR2 sequences are SQVTM and ANQGSEA. The CDR3 is CSVALQFYEQYF. The CDR3 DNA follows: TGCAGCGTTGCATTACAGTTTTACGAGCAGTACTTC.

J is TRBJ1-2 and V is TRBV4-1, with unresolved D. This CDR3 has 12 residues. The V gene lost 1 base and the J gene lost 8 bases, with 8 bases spanning the gap. The germline V gene has CDR1 MGHRA and CDR2 YSYEKL. CDR3 coding DNA: TGCGCCAGCAGCCAAGTACTGGGGGGCTACACCTTC. Amino acid sequence: CASSQVLGGYTF.

The CDR3 DNA reads TGTGCCATCAGTGAGGGGGACAGGGAAGGCTACACCTTC. Residues: CAISEGDREGYTF. This rearrangement joins TRBV10-3 to TRBJ1-2; 9 nucleotides line up with TRBD1. J gave up 8 bases and V 2 bases, and 3 bases lay outside the gene matches. CDR1 is ENHRY, CDR2 SYGVKD, per germline. This CDR3 comprises 13 residues.

V and J are TRBV6-5 and TRBJ1-2; D remains unclear. With 0 bases removed from V and 2 bases from J, the gap between germline ends came to 1 base. This CDR3 is built from 12 residues. Per germline, CDR1 MNHEY and CDR2 SVGAGI. The CDR3 DNA reads as TGTGCCAGCAGTTACTCGAACTATGGCTACACCTTC. Protein product: CASSYSNYGYTF.

CDR3 amino acids: CASSGGLGDYGYTF. DNA for the CDR3: TGTGCCAGCAGCGGGGGGCTAGGGGACTATGGCTACACCTTC. This sequence joins TRBV9 and TRBJ1-2, with D possibly TRBD1 on 6 matching bases. The germline V gene encodes CDR1 SGDLS and CDR2 YYNGEE. Deletions cut 3 bases from V and 3 bases from J, with 12 bases between. The length of the CDR3 is 14 residues.

The chain combines TRBV6-1 with TRBJ2-1; unclear D gene. The CDR3 is 15 amino acids. Trimming removed 0 bases from V and 7 bases from J, with 13 bases in between. Germline values: CDR1 MNHNS, CDR2 SASEGT. The CDR3 protein is CASSEAGSLRNEQFF. The CDR3 nucleotides are TGTGCCAGCAGTGAAGCAGGGTCCCTAAGAAATGAGCAGTTCTTC.

The chain uses TRBV11-3 and TRBJ2-7; a weak D match, TRBD1 (5 bases). The CDR3 contains 15 residues. From germline, CDR1 is SGHNT and CDR2 YENEEA. Deletions cut 6 bases from V and 2 bases from J, with 17 bases between. The CDR3 here is CASRRARQRPYEQYF. Here the CDR3 DNA reads TGTGCCAGCAGACGTGCGAGACAGAGACCCTACGAGCAGTACTTC.

The chain recombines TRBV6-5 with TRBJ1-1; 11 bases align to TRBD1. With V trimmed by 6 bases and J by 4 bases, 1 base remained unmatched. Germline V CDR1 and CDR2: MNHEY, SVGAGI. This CDR3 is built from 13 residues. The CDR3 spells CASRGQGGTEAFF. The CDR3 bases are TGTGCCAGCAGGGGACAGGGGGGCACTGAAGCTTTCTTT.

This chain connects TRBV12-3 or TRBV12-4 to TRBJ1-3; the D is unclear. V lost 8 bases and J lost 0, with 8 bases in between. There are 13 residues in the CDR3. This CDR3 reads CASRPSSGNTIYF. CDR3 DNA sequence: TGTGCCAGCCGCCCGAGCTCTGGAAACACCATATATTTT.

The chain has TRBV5-4 and TRBJ2-6; D not certain. This CDR3 region has 14 residues. Trimming took 2 bases from V and 0 from J, leaving 3 bases between them. Germline V gives CDR1 SGHNT, CDR2 YYREEE (reference sequence). The CDR3 DNA is TGTGCCAGCAGCTTCGGCTCTGGGGCCAACGTCCTGACTTTC. Protein sequence: CASSFGSGANVLTF.

The V call is TRBV10-3, the J call TRBJ2-2, with D possibly being TRBD1 (5 bases). In germline, CDR1 is ENHRY, CDR2 SYGVKD. The CDR3 consists of 13 residues. Trimming removed 7 bases from V and 1 base from J, with 7 bases in between. This CDR3 reads CAIKTENTGELFF. CDR3 DNA sequence: TGTGCCATCAAGACAGAGAACACCGGGGAGCTGTTTTTT.

V is TRBV4-2 and J is TRBJ1-3; D call uncertain. Trimming removed 3 bases from V and 0 bases from J, with 15 bases in between. The germline gives CDR1 LGHNA, CDR2 YNFKEQ. The CDR3 loop spans 17 amino acids. The CDR3 coding sequence is TGTGCCAGCAGCCACACCTACCCCGGGAACTCTGGAAACACCATATATTTT. This gives the protein CASSHTYPGNSGNTIYF.

The rearrangement uses TRBV6-1 and TRBJ2-1, with D tentatively TRBD2 (5 bases). The CDR3 contains 15 residues. With 0 bases removed from V and 7 bases from J, the gap between germline ends came to 13 bases. The V gene's germline CDR1 is MNHNS and CDR2 SASEGT. The CDR3, as DNA: TGTGCCAGCAGTGAAGCCTCTGGAGGCAAGAATGAGCAGTTCTTC. Protein sequence: CASSEASGGKNEQFF.